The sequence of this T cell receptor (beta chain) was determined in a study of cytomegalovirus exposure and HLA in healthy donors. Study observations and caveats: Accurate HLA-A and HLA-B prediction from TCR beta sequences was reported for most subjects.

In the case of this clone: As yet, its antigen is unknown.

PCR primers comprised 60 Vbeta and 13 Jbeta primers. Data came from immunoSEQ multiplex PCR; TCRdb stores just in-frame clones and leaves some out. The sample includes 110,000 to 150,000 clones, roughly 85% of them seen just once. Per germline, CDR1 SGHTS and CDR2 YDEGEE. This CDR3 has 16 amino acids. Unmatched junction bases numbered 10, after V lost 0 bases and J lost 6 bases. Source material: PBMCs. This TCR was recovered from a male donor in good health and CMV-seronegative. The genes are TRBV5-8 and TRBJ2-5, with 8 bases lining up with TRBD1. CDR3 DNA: TGTGCCAGCAGCTTGGATCTGCAGGGGGCGAGGAAGACCCAGTACTTC. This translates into CASSLDLQGARKTQYF.